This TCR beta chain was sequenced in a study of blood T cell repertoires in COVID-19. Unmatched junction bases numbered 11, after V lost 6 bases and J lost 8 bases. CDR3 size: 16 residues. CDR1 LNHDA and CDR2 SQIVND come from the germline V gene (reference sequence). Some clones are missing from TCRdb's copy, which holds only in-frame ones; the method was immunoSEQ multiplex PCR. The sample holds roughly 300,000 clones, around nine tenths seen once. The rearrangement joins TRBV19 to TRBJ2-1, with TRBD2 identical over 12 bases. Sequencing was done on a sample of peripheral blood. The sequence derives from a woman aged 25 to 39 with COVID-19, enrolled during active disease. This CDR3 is CASSSVASGRAHEQFF. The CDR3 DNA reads TGTGCCAGTAGCTCGGTGGCTAGCGGGAGGGCCCATGAGCAGTTCTTC.